Listed here are 3 T cell receptor beta chains from one sample, sequenced in a study of yellow fever vaccine responses in identical twins. MiXCR, applied by TCRdb to the RT-PCR reads, yields one record per CDR3 protein. The sample consists of 20,000 or so distinct CDR3 sequences, over 65% of them appearing once. The sample consisted of T cells from blood (PBMCs), unsorted or a sorted subset (not recorded which), taken before or after yellow fever vaccination (not recorded which). The source is a woman younger than 35 who received the yellow fever vaccine.

The chain employs TRBV12-3 or TRBV12-4 and TRBJ2-5; 16 nucleotides agree with TRBD2. Trimming cost V 4 bases and J 5 bases; bases outside gene matches: 1. The CDR3 contains 15 residues. Here the CDR3 reads CASSSGLAGGETQYF. For the CDR3, the DNA is TGTGCCAGCAGTTCGGGACTAGCGGGAGGGGAGACCCAGTACTTC.

This rearrangement joins TRBV2 to TRBJ2-2, with D maybe TRBD2 (5 bases). The CDR3 length is 16 residues. Germline CDR1 reads SNHLY; CDR2 reads FYNNEI. The V end lost 3 bases, the J end lost 9 bases, and 20 bases lay between the germline ends. Here the CDR3 reads CASSEGLGIGTWELFF. The CDR3 nucleotides are TGTGCCAGCAGTGAGGGTCTCGGGATTGGTACCTGGGAGCTGTTTTTT.

The chain employs TRBV13 and TRBJ2-3, with 11 bases aligning to TRBD2. Trimming cost V 8 bases and J 2 bases; bases outside gene matches: 9. CDR3 length: 16 residues. Germline-derived CDR1 and CDR2 are PRHDT and FYEKMQ (reference sequence). In nucleotides, the CDR3 is TGTGCCAGCTCAGGGACTAGCGGAGGTCCCACAGATACGCAGTATTTT. This sequence encodes CASSGTSGGPTDTQYF. The variable domain in full, completed from reference TRBV13 and TRBJ2-3, reads AAGVIQSPRHLIKEKRETATLKCYPIPRHDTVYWYQQGPGQDPQFLISFYEKMQSDKGSIPDRFSAQQFSDYHSELNMSSLELGDSALYFCASSGTSGGPTDTQYFGPGTRLTVL.